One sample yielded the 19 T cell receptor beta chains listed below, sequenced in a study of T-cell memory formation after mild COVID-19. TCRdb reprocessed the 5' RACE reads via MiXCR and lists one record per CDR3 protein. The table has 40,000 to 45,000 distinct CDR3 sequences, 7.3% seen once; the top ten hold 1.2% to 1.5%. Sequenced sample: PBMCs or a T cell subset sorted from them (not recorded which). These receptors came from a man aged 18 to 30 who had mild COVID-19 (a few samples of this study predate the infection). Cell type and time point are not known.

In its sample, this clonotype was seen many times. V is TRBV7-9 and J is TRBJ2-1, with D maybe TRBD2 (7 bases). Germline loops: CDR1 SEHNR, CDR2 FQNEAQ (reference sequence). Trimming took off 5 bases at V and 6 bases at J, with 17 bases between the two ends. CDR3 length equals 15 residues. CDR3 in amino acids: CASSPQGRGGNEQFF. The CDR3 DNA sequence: TGTGCCAGCAGCCCCCAAGGGAGGGGGGGCAATGAGCAGTTCTTC.

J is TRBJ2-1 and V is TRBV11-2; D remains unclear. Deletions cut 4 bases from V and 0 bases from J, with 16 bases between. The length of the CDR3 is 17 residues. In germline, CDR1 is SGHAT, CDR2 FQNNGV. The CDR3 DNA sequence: TGTGCCAGCAGCTCCCAAGTAGGCTTTCGCTCCTACAATGAGCAGTTCTTC. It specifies CASSSQVGFRSYNEQFF. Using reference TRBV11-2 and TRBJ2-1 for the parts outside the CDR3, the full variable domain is EAGVAQSPRYKIIEKRQSVAFWCNPISGHATLYWYQQILGQGPKLLIQFQNNGVVDDSQLPKDRFSAERLKGVDSTLKIQPAKLEDSAVYLCASSSQVGFRSYNEQFFGPGTRLTVL.

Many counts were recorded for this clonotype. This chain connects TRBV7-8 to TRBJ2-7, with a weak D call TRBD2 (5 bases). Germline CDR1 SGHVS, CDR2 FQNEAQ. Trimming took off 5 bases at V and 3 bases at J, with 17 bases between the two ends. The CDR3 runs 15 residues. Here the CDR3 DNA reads TGTGCCAGCAGCCTACGGGGAGCGGAATTCTACGAGCAGTACTTC. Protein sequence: CASSLRGAEFYEQYF.

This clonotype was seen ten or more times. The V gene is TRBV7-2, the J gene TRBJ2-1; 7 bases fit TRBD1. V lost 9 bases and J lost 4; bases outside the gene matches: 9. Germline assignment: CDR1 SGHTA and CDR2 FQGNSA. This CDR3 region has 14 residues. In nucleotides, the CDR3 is TGTGCCAGTCGGCGACAGGGATCGTACAATGAGCAGTTCTTC. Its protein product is CASRRQGSYNEQFF.

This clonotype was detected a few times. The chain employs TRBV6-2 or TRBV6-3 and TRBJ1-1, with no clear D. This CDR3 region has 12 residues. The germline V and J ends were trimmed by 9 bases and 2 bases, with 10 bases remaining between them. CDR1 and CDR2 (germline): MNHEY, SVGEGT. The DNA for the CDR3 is TGTGCCAGTTGCAGGCGAAACACTGAAGCTTTCTTT. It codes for CASCRRNTEAFF.

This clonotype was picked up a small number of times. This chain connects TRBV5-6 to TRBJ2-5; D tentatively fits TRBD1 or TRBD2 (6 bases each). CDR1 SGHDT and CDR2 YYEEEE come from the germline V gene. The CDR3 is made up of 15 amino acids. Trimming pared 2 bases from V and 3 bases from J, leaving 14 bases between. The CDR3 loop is CASSFWGAGEETQYF. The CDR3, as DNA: TGTGCCAGCAGCTTTTGGGGGGCGGGCGAAGAGACCCAGTACTTC.

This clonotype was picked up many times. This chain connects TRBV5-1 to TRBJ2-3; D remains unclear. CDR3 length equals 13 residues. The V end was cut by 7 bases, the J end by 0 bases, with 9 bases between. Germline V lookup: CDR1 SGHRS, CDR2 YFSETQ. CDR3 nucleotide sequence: TGCGCCAGCGGACGGGTTAGCACAGATACGCAGTATTTT. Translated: CASGRVSTDTQYF.

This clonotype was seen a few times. The CDR3 bases are TGTGCCAGCAGCCGTTCAACAGGGAGTCGACACGAGCAGTACGTC. Protein sequence: CASSRSTGSRHEQYV. The rearrangement uses TRBV5-5 and TRBJ2-7; D is perhaps TRBD1 (6 bases). This CDR3 has 15 amino acids. V shed 4 bases and J shed 5 bases, with 19 bases lying between them. Germline V gene lookup returns CDR1 SGHKS and CDR2 YYEKEE (reference sequence).

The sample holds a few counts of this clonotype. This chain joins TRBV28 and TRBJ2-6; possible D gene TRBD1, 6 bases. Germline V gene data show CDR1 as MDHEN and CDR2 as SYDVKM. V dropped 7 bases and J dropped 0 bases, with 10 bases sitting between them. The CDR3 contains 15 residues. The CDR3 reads CASTGTNSGANVLTF. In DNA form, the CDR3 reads TGTGCCAGCACCGGGACAAACTCTGGGGCCAACGTCCTGACTTTC.

CDR3 in DNA: TGTGCCAGCAGCTTGTATCTAAACACCATATATTTT. This translates into CASSLYLNTIYF. This rearrangement joins TRBV7-9 to TRBJ1-3; D uncertain. Germline lookup yields CDR1 SEHNR and CDR2 FQNEAQ (reference sequence). This CDR3 contains 12 residues. V gave up 3 bases and J gave up 6 bases, with 6 bases separating them.

The CDR3 DNA reads as TGTGCCATCAAGGGCAGGGGGACAGATACGCAGTATTTT. Protein product: CAIKGRGTDTQYF. The chain links TRBV10-3 to TRBJ2-3; TRBD1 matches at 7 bases. The V gene end was trimmed by 7 bases and the J gene end by 3 bases; junction bases not matched to a gene: 4. This CDR3 spans 13 amino acids. Germline V lookup: CDR1 ENHRY, CDR2 SYGVKD.

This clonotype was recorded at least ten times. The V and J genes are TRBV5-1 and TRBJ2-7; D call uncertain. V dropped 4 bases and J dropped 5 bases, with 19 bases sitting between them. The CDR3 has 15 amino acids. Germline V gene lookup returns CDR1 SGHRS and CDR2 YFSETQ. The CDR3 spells CASSPAVLSENEQYF. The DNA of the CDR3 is TGCGCCAGCAGCCCTGCGGTTCTCTCGGAGAACGAGCAGTACTTC.

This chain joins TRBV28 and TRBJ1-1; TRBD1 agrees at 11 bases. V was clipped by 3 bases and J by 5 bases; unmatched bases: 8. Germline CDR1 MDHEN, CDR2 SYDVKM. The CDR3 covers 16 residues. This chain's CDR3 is CASSFSGQGARTEAFF. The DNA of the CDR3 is TGTGCCAGCAGTTTCAGCGGACAGGGGGCGAGAACTGAAGCTTTCTTT.

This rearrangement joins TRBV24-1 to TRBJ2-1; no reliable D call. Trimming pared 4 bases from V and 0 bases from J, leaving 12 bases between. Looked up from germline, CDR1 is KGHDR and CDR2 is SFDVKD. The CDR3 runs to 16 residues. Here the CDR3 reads CATSDQDPSSYNEQFF. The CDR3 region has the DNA TGTGCCACCAGTGACCAAGACCCCAGCTCCTACAATGAGCAGTTCTTC.

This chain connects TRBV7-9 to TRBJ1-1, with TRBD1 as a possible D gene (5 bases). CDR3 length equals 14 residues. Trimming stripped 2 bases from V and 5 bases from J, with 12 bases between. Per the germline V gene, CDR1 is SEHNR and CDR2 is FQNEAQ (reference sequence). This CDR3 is CASSLSPTETEAFF. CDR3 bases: TGTGCCAGCAGCTTAAGTCCGACAGAGACTGAAGCTTTCTTT.

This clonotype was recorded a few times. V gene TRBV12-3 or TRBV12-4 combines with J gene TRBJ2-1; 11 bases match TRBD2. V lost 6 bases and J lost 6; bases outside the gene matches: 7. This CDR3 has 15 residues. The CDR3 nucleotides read TGTGCCAGCAGCTCCGGGACTAGCGGCTTCAATGAGCAGTTCTTC. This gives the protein CASSSGTSGFNEQFF.

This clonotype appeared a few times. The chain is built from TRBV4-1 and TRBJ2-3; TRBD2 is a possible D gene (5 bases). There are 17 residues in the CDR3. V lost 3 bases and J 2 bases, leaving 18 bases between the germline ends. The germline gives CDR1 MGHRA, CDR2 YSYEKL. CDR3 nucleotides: TGCGCCAGCAGCCACGTAAACCGGAGGCTCAACACAGATACGCAGTATTTT. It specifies CASSHVNRRLNTDTQYF.

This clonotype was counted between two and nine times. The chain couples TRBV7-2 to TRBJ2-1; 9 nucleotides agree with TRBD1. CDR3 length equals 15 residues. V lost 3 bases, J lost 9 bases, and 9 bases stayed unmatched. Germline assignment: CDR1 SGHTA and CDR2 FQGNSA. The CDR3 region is CASSLGQGPFGEQFF. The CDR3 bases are TGTGCCAGCAGCTTGGGACAGGGACCCTTTGGTGAGCAGTTCTTC.

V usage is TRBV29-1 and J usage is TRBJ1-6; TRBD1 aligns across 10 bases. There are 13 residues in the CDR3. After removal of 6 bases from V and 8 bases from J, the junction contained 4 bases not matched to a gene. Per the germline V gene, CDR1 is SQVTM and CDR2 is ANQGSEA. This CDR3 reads CSVGQGKDSPLHF. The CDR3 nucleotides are TGCAGCGTGGGACAGGGGAAGGATTCACCCCTCCACTTT.